A single sample gave rise to the 18 T cell receptor beta chains below, sequenced in a study of CD8+CD57+ T cells in acquired aplastic anemia. The TCR beta profiling, which covered VDJ combination and CDR3 sequence, was carried out using genomic DNA as the template. In TCRdb, the reads were re-called with MiXCR into one record per CDR3 protein. The sample lists approximately 190,000 distinct CDR3 sequences, more than 45% seen once, with over 7.5% in the top ten. Individuals selected for sequencing had exhibited CD8+CD57+ cell expansion on flow cytometry. Material for sequencing was sorted CD4+, CD8+, or CD8+CD57+ T cells (not recorded which) from PBMCs. These receptors all stem from a human donor with aplastic anemia.

This clonotype was found once. V is TRBV14 and J is TRBJ1-2, with TRBD1 as a possible D gene (6 bases). From germline, CDR1 is SGHDN and CDR2 FVKESK. Trimming took 1 base from V and 2 from J, leaving 20 bases between them. This CDR3 comprises 18 residues. The CDR3 bases are TGTGCCAGCAGCCAAGGTTGGGGGGCCGGACCGACCAACTATGGCTACACCTTC. It yields the protein CASSQGWGAGPTNYGYTF.

The sample holds a few counts of this clonotype. The chain links TRBV19 to TRBJ1-2, with D uncertain. The CDR3 loop spans 13 amino acids. The ends were cut back, 2 bases at V and 4 bases at J, with 8 bases in the middle. CDR1 LNHDA and CDR2 SQIVND come from the germline V gene (reference sequence). The DNA for the CDR3 is TGTGCCAGTAGTATATGGGAGTCCTATGGCTACACCTTC. This codes for CASSIWESYGYTF.

The chain couples TRBV2 to TRBJ2-5; D may be TRBD1 or TRBD2 (6 bases each). The germline V and J ends were trimmed by 6 bases and 5 bases, with 16 bases remaining between them. The CDR3 length is 14 residues. Germline lookup yields CDR1 SNHLY and CDR2 FYNNEI. CDR3 nucleotide sequence: TGTGCCAGCAGCCGATTCGGGGGCCGTGAGACCCAGTACTTC. Protein product: CASSRFGGRETQYF.

The rearrangement joins TRBV5-1 to TRBJ1-6; TRBD1 aligns across 9 bases. CDR1 is SGHRS, CDR2 YFSETQ, per germline. The CDR3 consists of 16 residues. V trimming: 4 bases; J trimming: 8 bases; junction bases outside the gene matches: 10. The CDR3 region is CASSQAWDRVDSPLHF. The CDR3 nucleotides read TGCGCCAGCAGCCAAGCCTGGGACAGGGTAGATTCACCCCTCCACTTT.

This clonotype was observed many times. The chain joins TRBV6-1 to TRBJ2-1, with 10 bases that match TRBD2. Germline V gene sequence: CDR1 MNHNS, CDR2 SASEGT. Trimming removed 7 bases from V and 2 bases from J; junction bases left unmatched: 8. This CDR3 spans 16 amino acids. This CDR3 reads CASIERSGRAYNEQFF. CDR3 DNA sequence: TGTGCCAGCATCGAACGCAGCGGGAGGGCCTACAATGAGCAGTTCTTC.

This clonotype showed up many times. V usage is TRBV10-3 and J usage is TRBJ1-1, with D possibly being TRBD1 (5 bases). Germline V gene lookup returns CDR1 ENHRY and CDR2 SYGVKD. The CDR3 has 15 amino acids. Trimming left V 2 bases short and J 4 bases short, with 14 bases between. For the CDR3, the DNA is TGTGCCATCAGTGAGGCCAGGGAACGGATCACTGAAGCTTTCTTT. Encoded protein: CAISEARERITEAFF.

This clonotype was counted many times. This chain joins TRBV20-1 and TRBJ2-7; a possible D gene is TRBD1 (5 bases). This CDR3 is built from 13 residues. Germline CDR1 and CDR2: DFQATT and SNEGSKA (reference sequence). Trimming took 2 bases from V and 6 from J, leaving 14 bases between them. In DNA form, the CDR3 reads TGCAGTGCTAGATTTCAGGGATCTAGCGAGCAGTACTTC. It translates to CSARFQGSSEQYF.

This chain joins TRBV5-1 and TRBJ1-1, with D perhaps matching TRBD1 (5 bases). The length of the CDR3 is 15 residues. Germline CDR1 is SGHRS and CDR2 is YFSETQ. Trimming removed 5 bases from V and 2 bases from J, with 16 bases in between. CDR3 amino acids: CASSFNTGTNTEAFF. Written as DNA, the CDR3 is TGCGCCAGCAGTTTTAATACCGGGACTAACACTGAAGCTTTCTTT.

This clonotype was recorded at least ten times. The chain employs TRBV10-3 and TRBJ1-5; D unclear. Germline CDR1 ENHRY, CDR2 SYGVKD. Trimming cost V 4 bases and J 0 bases, with 10 bases left between them. The CDR3 runs 15 residues. The CDR3 nucleotides read TGTGCCATCAGTGGTGGGGAATATAGCAATCAGCCCCAGCATTTT. As protein: CAISGGEYSNQPQHF.

This chain connects TRBV5-5 to TRBJ1-2, with D possibly TRBD1 on 6 matching bases. V shed 4 bases and J shed 1 base, with 17 bases lying between them. Germline V gene data show CDR1 as SGHKS and CDR2 as YYEKEE (reference sequence). CDR3 size: 16 residues. This CDR3 is CASSTMDSLINYGYTF. The CDR3 DNA reads TGTGCCAGCAGCACAATGGACAGCCTCATTAACTATGGCTACACCTTC.

J is TRBJ2-5 and V is TRBV20-1; D is unclear. CDR1 and CDR2 (germline): DFQATT, SNEGSKA (reference sequence). V dropped 6 bases and J dropped 2 bases, with 7 bases sitting between them. The CDR3 contains 11 residues. The CDR3 nucleotides are TGCAGTGCCGGGCATCAAGAGACCCAGTACTTC. Amino acids: CSAGHQETQYF.

Remarks on this clonotype: Just one base apart from a much larger clone, this may be a read error. This chain uses TRBV3-1 with TRBJ2-1; no clear D gene. This CDR3 has 12 amino acids. The germline CDR1 and CDR2 sequences are LGHDT and YNNKEL (reference sequence). The V and J ends lost 3 bases and 5 bases respectively, with 5 bases between them. The CDR3 loop reads CASSQGNNEQFF. The CDR3 region has the DNA TGTGCCAGCAGCCAGGGCAACAATGAGCAGTTCTTC.

This chain connects TRBV9 to TRBJ2-5; TRBD2 aligns across 10 bases. This CDR3 is 14 amino acids long. From germline, CDR1 is SGDLS and CDR2 YYNGEE. V lost 0 bases to trimming and J lost 4 bases; unmatched junction nucleotides: 0. The CDR3: CASSVVAGGETQYF. CDR3 nucleotides: TGTGCCAGCAGCGTAGTAGCGGGAGGAGAGACCCAGTACTTC.

The CDR3 DNA sequence: TGTGCCAGTACTCTCGGGGATCTGAACACTGAAGCTTTCTTT. Its protein product is CASTLGDLNTEAFF. The V call is TRBV19, the J call TRBJ1-1; D is undetermined. Germline V gene sequence: CDR1 LNHDA, CDR2 SQIVND (reference sequence). The CDR3 has 14 residues. V was cut by 7 bases and J by 0 bases, with 12 bases left in between.

The chain carries TRBV15 and TRBJ1-1; D might be TRBD1 (6 bases). CDR1 is LNHNV and CDR2 is YYDKDF in the germline V gene (reference sequence). This CDR3 has 15 residues. Trimming cost V 4 bases and J 3 bases, with 15 bases left between them. As DNA, the CDR3 is TGTGCCACCAGCACGAGGGGGGATCAGGACACTGAAGCTTTCTTT. Its protein product is CATSTRGDQDTEAFF.

This clonotype showed up just a few times. The chain recombines TRBV10-3 with TRBJ1-2, with D unresolved. There are 15 residues in the CDR3. Trimming took off 0 bases at V and 5 bases at J, with 13 bases between the two ends. In germline, CDR1 is ENHRY, CDR2 SYGVKD. The CDR3 sequence is CAISESPDGRYGYTF. The CDR3 nucleotides are TGTGCCATCAGTGAGTCGCCCGACGGGCGTTATGGCTACACCTTC.

The table lists this clonotype with many counts. The chain carries TRBV2 and TRBJ2-3; D may be TRBD1 (7 bases). V was shortened by 9 bases and J by 5 bases, with 15 bases between the two germline ends. This CDR3 is 13 amino acids long. Germline CDR1 SNHLY, CDR2 FYNNEI. CDR3 in amino acids: CASAGGMGDTQYF. The CDR3 DNA reads as TGTGCCAGTGCAGGGGGGATGGGAGATACGCAGTATTTT.

Many counts were recorded for this clonotype. V is TRBV19 and J is TRBJ2-1; D is uncertain. Trimming cost V 6 bases and J 6 bases, with 15 bases left between them. Germline lookup yields CDR1 LNHDA and CDR2 SQIVND (reference sequence). This CDR3 has 14 amino acids. The CDR3 is CASSPDPLRNEQFF. The CDR3, as DNA: TGTGCCAGTAGCCCAGACCCCCTTCGCAATGAGCAGTTCTTC.